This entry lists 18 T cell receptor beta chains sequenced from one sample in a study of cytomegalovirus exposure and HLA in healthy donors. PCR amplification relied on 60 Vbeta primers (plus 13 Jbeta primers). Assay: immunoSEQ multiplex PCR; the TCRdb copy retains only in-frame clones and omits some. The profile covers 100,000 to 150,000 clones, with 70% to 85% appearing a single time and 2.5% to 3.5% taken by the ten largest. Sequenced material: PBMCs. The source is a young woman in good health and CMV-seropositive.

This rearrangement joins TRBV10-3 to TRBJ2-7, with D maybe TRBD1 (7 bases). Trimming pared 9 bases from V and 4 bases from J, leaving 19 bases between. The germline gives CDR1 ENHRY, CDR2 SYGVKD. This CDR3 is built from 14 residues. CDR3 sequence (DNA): TGTGCCATGCGGGACAGCCTCCGTGGTTACGAGCAGTACTTC. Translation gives CAMRDSLRGYEQYF.

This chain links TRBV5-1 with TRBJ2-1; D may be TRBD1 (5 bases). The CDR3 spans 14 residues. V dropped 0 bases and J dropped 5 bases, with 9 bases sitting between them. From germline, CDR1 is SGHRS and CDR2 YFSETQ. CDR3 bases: TGCGCCAGCAGCTTGGGGGGCCGTGACAATGAGCAGTTCTTC. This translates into CASSLGGRDNEQFF.

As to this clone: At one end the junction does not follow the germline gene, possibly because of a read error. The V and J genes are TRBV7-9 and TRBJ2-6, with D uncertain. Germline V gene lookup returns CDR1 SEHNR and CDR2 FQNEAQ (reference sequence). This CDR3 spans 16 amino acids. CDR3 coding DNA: TGTTCCAGCAGCTTCAGGATTAACTCTGGGGCCAACGTCCTGACTTTC. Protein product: CSSSFRINSGANVLTF.

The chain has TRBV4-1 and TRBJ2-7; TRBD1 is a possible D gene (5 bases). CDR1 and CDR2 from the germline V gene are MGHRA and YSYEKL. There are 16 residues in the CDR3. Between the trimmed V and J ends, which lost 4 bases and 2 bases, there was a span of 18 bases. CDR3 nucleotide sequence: TGCGCCAGCAGCCTAAAGGACACGGACGATACCTACGAGCAGTACTTC. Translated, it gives CASSLKDTDDTYEQYF.

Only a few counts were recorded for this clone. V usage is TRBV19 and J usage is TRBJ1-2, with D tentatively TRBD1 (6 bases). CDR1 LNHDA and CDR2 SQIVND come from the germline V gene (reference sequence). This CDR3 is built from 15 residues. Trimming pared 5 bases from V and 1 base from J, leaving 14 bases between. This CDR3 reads CASSSDRRHNYGYTF. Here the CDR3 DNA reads TGTGCCAGTAGTTCAGACAGGCGACATAACTATGGCTACACCTTC.

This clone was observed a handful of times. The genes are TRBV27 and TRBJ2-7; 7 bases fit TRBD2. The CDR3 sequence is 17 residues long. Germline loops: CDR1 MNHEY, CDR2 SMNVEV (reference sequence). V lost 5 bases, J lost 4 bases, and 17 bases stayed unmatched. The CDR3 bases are TGTGCCAGCAGTGAAAAAATGGCTAGCGGAGGATTTTACGAGCAGTACTTC. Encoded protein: CASSEKMASGGFYEQYF.

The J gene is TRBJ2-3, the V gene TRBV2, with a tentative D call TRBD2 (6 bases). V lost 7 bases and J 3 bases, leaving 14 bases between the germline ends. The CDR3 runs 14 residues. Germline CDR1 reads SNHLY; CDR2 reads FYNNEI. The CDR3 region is CASNAGLSTDTQYF. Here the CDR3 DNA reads TGTGCCAGCAATGCGGGGTTGTCTACAGATACGCAGTATTTT.

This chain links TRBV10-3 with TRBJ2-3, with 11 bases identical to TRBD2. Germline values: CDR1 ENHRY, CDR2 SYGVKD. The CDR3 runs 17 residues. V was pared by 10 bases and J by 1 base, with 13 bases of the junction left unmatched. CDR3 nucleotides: TGTGCCACCAGCCCGGGACTAGCGGCCCGGGGCACAGATACGCAGTATTTT. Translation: CATSPGLAARGTDTQYF.

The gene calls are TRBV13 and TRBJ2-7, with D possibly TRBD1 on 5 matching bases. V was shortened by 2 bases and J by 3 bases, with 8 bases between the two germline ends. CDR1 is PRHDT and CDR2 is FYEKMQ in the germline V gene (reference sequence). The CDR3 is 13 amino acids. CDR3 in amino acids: CASSLKGVYEQYF. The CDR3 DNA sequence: TGTGCCAGCAGCTTAAAAGGGGTCTACGAGCAGTACTTC.

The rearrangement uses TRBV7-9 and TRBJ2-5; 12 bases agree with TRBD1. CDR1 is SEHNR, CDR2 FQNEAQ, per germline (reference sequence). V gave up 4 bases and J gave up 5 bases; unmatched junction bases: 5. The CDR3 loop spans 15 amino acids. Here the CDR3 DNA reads TGTGCCAGCAGCTCCGGGACAGGGGGCGCCGAGACCCAGTACTTC. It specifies CASSSGTGGAETQYF. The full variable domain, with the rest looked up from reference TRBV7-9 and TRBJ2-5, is DTGVSQNPRHKITKRGQNVTFRCDPISEHNRLYWYRQTLGQGPEFLTYFQNEAQLEKSRLLSDRFSAERPKGSFSTLEIQRTEQGDSAMYLCASSSGTGGAETQYFGPGTRLLVL.

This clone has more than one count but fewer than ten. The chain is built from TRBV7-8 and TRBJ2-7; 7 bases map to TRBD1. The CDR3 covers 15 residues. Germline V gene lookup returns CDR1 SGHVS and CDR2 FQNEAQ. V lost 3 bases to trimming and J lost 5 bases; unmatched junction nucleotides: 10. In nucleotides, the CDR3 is TGTGCCAGCAGCTTTTGGGCCAACAGGGGCCACGAGCAGTACTTC. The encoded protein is CASSFWANRGHEQYF.

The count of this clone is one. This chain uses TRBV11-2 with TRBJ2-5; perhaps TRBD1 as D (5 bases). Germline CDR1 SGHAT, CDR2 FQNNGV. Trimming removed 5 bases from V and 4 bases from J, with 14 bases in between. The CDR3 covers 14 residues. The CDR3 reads CASSKRQIAETQYF. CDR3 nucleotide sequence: TGTGCCAGCAGCAAACGACAGATCGCAGAGACCCAGTACTTC.

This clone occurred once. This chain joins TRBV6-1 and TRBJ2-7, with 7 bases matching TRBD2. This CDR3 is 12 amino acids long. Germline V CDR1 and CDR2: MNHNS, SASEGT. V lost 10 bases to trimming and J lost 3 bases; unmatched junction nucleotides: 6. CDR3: CATTASGYEQYF. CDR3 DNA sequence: TGTGCCACGACGGCTAGCGGCTACGAGCAGTACTTC.

The CDR3 here is CASSLRTDEAFF. CDR3 coding DNA: TGTGCCAGCAGCTTGCGGACAGATGAAGCTTTCTTT. This chain links TRBV7-9 with TRBJ1-1, with a possible D match to TRBD1 (6 bases). The V gene lost 3 bases and the J gene lost 7 bases, with 9 bases spanning the gap. Per germline, CDR1 SEHNR and CDR2 FQNEAQ (reference sequence). This CDR3 is 12 amino acids long.

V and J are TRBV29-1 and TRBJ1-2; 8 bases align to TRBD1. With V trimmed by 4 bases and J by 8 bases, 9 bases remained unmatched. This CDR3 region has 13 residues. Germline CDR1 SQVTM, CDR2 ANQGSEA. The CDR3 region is CSVVGQGAWGYTF. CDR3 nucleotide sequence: TGCAGCGTTGTCGGACAGGGCGCTTGGGGCTACACCTTC. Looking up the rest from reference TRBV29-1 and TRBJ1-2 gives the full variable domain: SAVISQKPSRDICQRGTSLTIQCQVDSQVTMMFWYRQQPGQSLTLIATANQGSEATYESGFVIDKFPISRPNLTFSTLTVSNMSPEDSSIYLCSVVGQGAWGYTFGSGTRLTVV.

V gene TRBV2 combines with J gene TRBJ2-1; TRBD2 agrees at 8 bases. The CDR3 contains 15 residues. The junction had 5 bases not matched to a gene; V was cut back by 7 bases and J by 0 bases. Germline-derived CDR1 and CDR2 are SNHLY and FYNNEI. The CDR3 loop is CASNLAGLSYNEQFF. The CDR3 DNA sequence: TGTGCCAGCAACCTAGCGGGCCTCTCCTACAATGAGCAGTTCTTC.

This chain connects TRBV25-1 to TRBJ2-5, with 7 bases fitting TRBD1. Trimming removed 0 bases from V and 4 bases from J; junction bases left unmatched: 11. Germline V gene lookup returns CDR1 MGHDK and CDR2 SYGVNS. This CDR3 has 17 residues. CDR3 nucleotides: TGTGCCAGCAGTGAATATTTGGGGACAGATCTTCCAGAGACCCAGTACTTC. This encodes CASSEYLGTDLPETQYF.

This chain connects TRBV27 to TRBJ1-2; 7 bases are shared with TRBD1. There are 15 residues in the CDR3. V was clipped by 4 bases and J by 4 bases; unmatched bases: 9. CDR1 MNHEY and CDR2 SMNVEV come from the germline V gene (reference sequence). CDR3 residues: CASSYDRTGVYGYTF. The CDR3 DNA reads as TGTGCCAGCAGTTACGACCGCACAGGGGTCTATGGCTACACCTTC.